The rows below give T cell receptor beta chains drawn from one sample of a study of patients and donors after allogeneic stem cell transplantation. TCRdb recomputed calls from the RT-PCR reads with MiXCR, one row per CDR3 protein. The sample has 800,000 to 1,000,000 distinct CDR3 sequences, 15% to 20% seen once. Sequencing used blood, either unsorted or a sorted T cell fraction (not recorded which). Receptors originate from a human donor who was either an allogeneic HSCT recipient or a stem cell or donor lymphocyte infusion donor (not recorded which). It is not recorded whose cells these are; they may come from a transplant donor. Both conserved end residues are part of each CDR3. A D gene is named only where the DNA matches it firmly. Expanded clones are given a class, and other clones once, few, many or no size at all.

clone size	V gene	D gene	J gene	CDR3 protein	CDR3 DNA
-	TRBV13	-	TRBJ2-1	CASSLMGGPYNEQFF	TGTGCCAGCAGCTTAATGGGGGGCCCCTACAATGAGCAGTTCTTC
-	TRBV25-1	-	TRBJ2-7	CASTGNYEQYF	TGTGCCAGCACAGGGAACTACGAGCAGTACTTC
-	TRBV24-1	TRBD2	TRBJ2-1	CATSDRASGGPGEQFF	TGTGCCACCAGTGATCGAGCTAGCGGGGGGCCCGGTGAGCAGTTCTTC
many	TRBV5-1	TRBD2	TRBJ2-3	CASSSRTSGTDTQYF	TGCGCCAGCAGCTCGAGGACTAGTGGCACAGATACGCAGTATTTT
-	TRBV6-2/TRBV6-3	-	TRBJ2-1	CASRLNMGQGGGEQFF	TGTGCCAGCAGACTAAATATGGGGCAGGGGGGAGGTGAGCAGTTCTTC
few	TRBV25-1	TRBD2	TRBJ2-1	CASSLAGESNEQFF	TGTGCCAGCAGTCTAGCGGGGGAGAGCAATGAGCAGTTCTTC
-	TRBV5-6	-	TRBJ2-7	CASSSTLTRSSYEQYF	TGTGCCAGCAGTTCAACCCTTACTAGGAGCTCCTACGAGCAGTACTTC
many	TRBV6-1	-	TRBJ2-1	CASSTRLGGNEQFF	TGTGCCAGCAGTACCCGACTAGGGGGGAATGAGCAGTTCTTC
many	TRBV12-3/TRBV12-4	TRBD2	TRBJ2-7	CASSLGLADKTYEQYF	TGTGCCAGCAGCTTAGGACTAGCGGATAAGACCTACGAGCAGTACTTC
-	TRBV20-1	-	TRBJ2-1	CSASSPSTSSHEQFF	TGCAGTGCTTCCTCTCCATCGACTAGTTCCCATGAGCAGTTCTTC
many	TRBV25-1	-	TRBJ2-2	CASSELSSGELFF	TGTGCCAGCAGTGAACTCTCTTCGGGGGAGCTGTTTTTT
-	TRBV4-1	-	TRBJ1-1	CASGFRKSSEAFF	TGCGCCAGCGGCTTCCGGAAATCGTCTGAAGCTTTCTTT
few	TRBV20-1	TRBD2	TRBJ2-5	CSASVAGGRGETQYF	TGCAGTGCTAGTGTAGCGGGAGGGCGAGGAGAGACCCAGTACTTC
-	TRBV6-2/TRBV6-3	TRBD1	TRBJ1-1	CASSYSIRGLWTEAFF	TGTGCCAGCAGTTACTCGATAAGGGGGCTGTGGACTGAAGCTTTCTTT
-	TRBV27	TRBD1	TRBJ1-6	CASTYRTGGSSPLHF	TGTGCCAGCACTTACCGAACAGGGGGCTCTTCACCCCTCCACTTT
many	TRBV12-3/TRBV12-4	-	TRBJ1-2	CASSSAGLGYTF	TGTGCCAGCAGTTCGGCAGGGCTCGGCTACACCTTC
-	TRBV6-1	-	TRBJ1-1	CASSPRDLKSAFF	TGTGCCAGCAGTCCTAGGGACCTAAAGTCGGCTTTCTTT
few	TRBV7-2	-	TRBJ1-3	CASSLVDSGNTIYF	TGTGCCAGCAGCTTAGTCGACAGCGGAAACACCATATATTTT
few	TRBV20-1	-	TRBJ2-4	CSARSLSDNKNIQYF	TGCAGTGCCAGAAGCCTTTCGGACAACAAAAACATTCAGTACTTC
-	TRBV12-3/TRBV12-4	TRBD2	TRBJ2-3	CASRGEGLAGTDTQYF	TGTGCCAGCAGAGGAGAGGGACTAGCGGGCACAGATACGCAGTATTTT
-	TRBV7-2	TRBD1	TRBJ2-3	CASSPGTAPYSTDTQYF	TGTGCCAGCAGCCCCGGGACAGCTCCGTACTCCACAGATACGCAGTATTTT
few	TRBV20-1	-	TRBJ1-1	CSATWTKPIEAFF	TGCAGTGCGACTTGGACCAAACCTATTGAAGCTTTCTTT
few	TRBV12-3/TRBV12-4	-	TRBJ1-2	CASSPNPPYGYTF	TGTGCCAGCAGCCCCAACCCACCTTATGGCTACACCTTC
-	TRBV5-1	TRBD2	TRBJ2-1	CASKGTSSNEQFF	TGCGCCAGCAAAGGGACTAGCAGTAATGAGCAGTTCTTC
few	TRBV4-2	TRBD2	TRBJ2-3	CASSQDPPLAGGADTQYF	TGTGCCAGCAGCCAAGATCCCCCACTAGCGGGAGGGGCAGATACGCAGTATTTT
-	TRBV12-3/TRBV12-4	TRBD1	TRBJ1-1	CASSSRTGIGGKTEAFF	TGTGCCAGCAGTTCAAGGACAGGGATCGGAGGGAAGACTGAAGCTTTCTTT
few	TRBV4-2	TRBD1	TRBJ2-1	CASSPGLRGLINEQFF	TGTGCCAGCAGCCCGGGGTTGAGGGGGCTCATCAATGAGCAGTTCTTC
few	TRBV29-1	-	TRBJ2-2	CSVGNQGTGELFF	TGCAGCGTAGGGAACCAGGGTACCGGGGAGCTGTTTTTT
-	TRBV28	-	TRBJ2-5	CASSLPRVSETQYF	TGTGCCAGCAGTTTACCCAGGGTCTCGGAGACCCAGTACTTC
few	TRBV20-1	TRBD1	TRBJ1-3	CSAARDSSGNTIYF	TGCAGTGCTGCCCGGGACAGCTCTGGAAACACCATATATTTT
-	TRBV20-1	TRBD1	TRBJ2-7	CSARKVTGGIAYF	TGCAGTGCTAGAAAGGTTACAGGGGGCATTGCGTACTTC
-	TRBV20-1	TRBD1	TRBJ1-5	CSASIQGVVNQPQHF	TGCAGTGCTAGTATTCAGGGGGTTGTCAATCAGCCCCAGCATTTT
-	TRBV27	-	TRBJ2-5	CASSLTRVGTQYF	TGTGCCAGCAGTTTAACCAGGGTGGGGACCCAGTACTTC
-	TRBV5-1	TRBD1	TRBJ2-1	CASSAQGAGSYNEQFF	TGCGCCAGCAGCGCCCAGGGGGCTGGGTCCTACAATGAGCAGTTCTTC
few	TRBV20-1	-	TRBJ2-7	CSARDGNSYEQYF	TGCAGTGCTAGAGACGGTAACTCCTACGAGCAGTACTTC
few	TRBV20-1	-	TRBJ2-3	CSAYRENTDTQYF	TGCAGTGCCTATCGGGAGAACACAGATACGCAGTATTTT
few	TRBV3-1	-	TRBJ2-1	CASSQVPTRSSYNEQFF	TGTGCCAGCAGCCAAGTCCCAACGCGGAGCTCCTACAATGAGCAGTTCTTC
few	TRBV5-6	-	TRBJ2-7	CASSFDTPSYEQYF	TGTGCCAGCAGTTTCGATACTCCCTCCTACGAGCAGTACTTC
many	TRBV12-3/TRBV12-4	-	TRBJ1-1	CASSFPPQGTNTEAFF	TGTGCCAGCAGTTTCCCCCCTCAGGGGACGAACACTGAAGCTTTCTTT
-	TRBV5-1	-	TRBJ1-5	CASSLEGGHNQPQHF	TGCGCCAGCAGCTTGGAGGGAGGACACAATCAGCCCCAGCATTTT